This T cell receptor beta chain was captured by sequencing in a study of blood T cells in healthy people across ages. Notes on this clonotype: Its antigen remains unknown.

Study outcomes and limitations: Higher diversity and more naive CD4+ cells were features of long-lived donors, compared to aged donors.

Trimming took 0 bases from V and 13 from J, leaving 10 bases between them. CDR1 and CDR2 (germline): SGHAT, FQNNGV. CDR3 length: 12 amino acids. A J-beta primer mix and a sample-barcoded 5' primer were used in a second PCR of roughly 6 to 11 cycles. TCRdb re-derived calls from the 5' RACE reads in MiXCR, one entry per CDR3 protein. The sample includes about 970,000 distinct CDR3 sequences, roughly 51% seen only once; the top ten take about 21%. This receptor was taken from an older woman in good health. The chain uses TRBV11-2 and TRBJ2-1; D may be TRBD2 (6 bases). What was sequenced was blood. CDR3 sequence reads: CASSLDRGLQFF. The CDR3 region has the DNA TGTGCCAGCAGCTTAGACCGGGGACTCCAGTTCTTC.